This entry describes one TCR beta chain. This entry is derived from a study of T cell changes during pregnancy in multiple sclerosis. Profiled with immunoSEQ multiplex PCR; TCRdb holds only in-frame clones, not every one. The top ten clones hold 2% to 2.5% of a sample with some 93,000 clones, roughly 92% of them seen once. The CDR3 is 13 residues long. V was pared by 4 bases and J by 5 bases, with 9 bases between. CDR1 is KGHSH, CDR2 LQKENI, per germline. This receptor was obtained from a female donor with multiple sclerosis, enrolled in a pregnancy study. The chain couples TRBV18 to TRBJ1-3, with D tentatively TRBD1 (5 bases). The input for sequencing was peripheral blood, taken after pregnancy. CDR3 nucleotide sequence: TGTGCCAGCTCACTTGACAGCAGAAACACCATATATTTT. This gives the protein CASSLDSRNTIYF.